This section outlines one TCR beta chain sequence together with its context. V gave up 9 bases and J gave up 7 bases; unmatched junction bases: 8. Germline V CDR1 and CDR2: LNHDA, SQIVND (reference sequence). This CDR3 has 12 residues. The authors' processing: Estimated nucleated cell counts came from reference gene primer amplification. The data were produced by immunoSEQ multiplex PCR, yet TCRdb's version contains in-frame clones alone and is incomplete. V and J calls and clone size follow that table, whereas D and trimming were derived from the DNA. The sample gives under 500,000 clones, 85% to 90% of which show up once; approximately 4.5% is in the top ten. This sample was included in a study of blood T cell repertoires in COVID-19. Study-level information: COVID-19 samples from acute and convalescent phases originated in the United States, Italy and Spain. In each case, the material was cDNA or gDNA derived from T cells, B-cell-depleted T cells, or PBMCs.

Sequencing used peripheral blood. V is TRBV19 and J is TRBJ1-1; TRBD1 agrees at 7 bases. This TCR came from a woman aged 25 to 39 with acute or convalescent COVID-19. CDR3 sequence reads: CARRGTAIEAFF. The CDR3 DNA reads TGTGCCAGGCGAGGGACAGCCATTGAAGCTTTCTTT.